This entry features one T cell receptor (beta chain) sequence. This specimen belongs to a study of T cells expressing NK-cell markers. Germline V lookup: CDR1 LGHNA, CDR2 YNFKEQ. There are 15 residues in the CDR3. TCRdb re-called the 5' RACE reads; one entry per CDR3 protein, DNA not given. In total, the table holds 25,000 to 35,000 distinct CDR3 sequences. The chain links TRBV4-2 to TRBJ2-1; no DNA is available, so the TRBD1 call from TCRdb remains unchecked. The source of this sequence is a woman aged 18 to 75 in good health. The sequencing sample was made of blood T cells: a sorted CD56 or NKG2C T cell subset, CD4+ or CD8+ T cells, or bulk PBMC T cells (not recorded which). The CDR3 sequence is CASSHRVKTYNEQFF.